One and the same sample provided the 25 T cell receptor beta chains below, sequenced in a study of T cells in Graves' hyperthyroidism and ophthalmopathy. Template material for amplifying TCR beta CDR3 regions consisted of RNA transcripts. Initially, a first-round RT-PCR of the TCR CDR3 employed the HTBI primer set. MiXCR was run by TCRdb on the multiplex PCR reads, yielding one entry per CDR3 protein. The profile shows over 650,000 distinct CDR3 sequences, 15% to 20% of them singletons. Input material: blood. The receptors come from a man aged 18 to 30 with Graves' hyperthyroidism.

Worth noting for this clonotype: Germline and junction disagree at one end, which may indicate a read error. Here the CDR3 DNA reads TGCGCCAGCAGCTTGAGAATCTCCTACGAGCGGTACTTC. Protein sequence: CASSLRISYERYF. V gene TRBV5-1 combines with J gene TRBJ2-7; no firm D call. Per the germline V gene, CDR1 is SGHRS and CDR2 is YFSETQ. The CDR3 runs 13 residues.

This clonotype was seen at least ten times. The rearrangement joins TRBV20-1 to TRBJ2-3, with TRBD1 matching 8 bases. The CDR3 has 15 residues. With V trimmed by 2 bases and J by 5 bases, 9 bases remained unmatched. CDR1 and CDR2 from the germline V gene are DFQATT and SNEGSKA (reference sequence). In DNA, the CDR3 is TGCAGTGCTAGACGTCCGGGGACAGGTAGAGATACGCAGTATTTT. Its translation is CSARRPGTGRDTQYF.

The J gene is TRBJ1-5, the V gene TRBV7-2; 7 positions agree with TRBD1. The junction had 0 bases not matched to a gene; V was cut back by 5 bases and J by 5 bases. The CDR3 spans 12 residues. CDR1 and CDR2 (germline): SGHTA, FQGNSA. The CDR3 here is CASSGQDQPQHF. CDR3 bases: TGTGCCAGCAGCGGACAGGATCAGCCCCAGCATTTT.

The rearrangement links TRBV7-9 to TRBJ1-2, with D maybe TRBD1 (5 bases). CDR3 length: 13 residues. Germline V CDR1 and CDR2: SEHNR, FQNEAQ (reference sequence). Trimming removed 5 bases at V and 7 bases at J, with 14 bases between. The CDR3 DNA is TGTGCCAGCAGCGTCCAGGGTGTTGGTGGCTACACCTTC. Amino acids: CASSVQGVGGYTF.

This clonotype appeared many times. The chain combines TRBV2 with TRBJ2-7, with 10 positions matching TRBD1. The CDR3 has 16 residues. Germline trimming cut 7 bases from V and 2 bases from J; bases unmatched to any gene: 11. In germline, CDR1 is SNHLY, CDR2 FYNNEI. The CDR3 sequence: CASTPTPGTGAYEQYF. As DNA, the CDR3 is TGTGCCAGCACCCCCACCCCCGGGACAGGGGCCTACGAGCAGTACTTC. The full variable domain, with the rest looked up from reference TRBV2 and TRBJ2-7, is EPEVTQTPSHQVTQMGQEVILRCVPISNHLYFYWYRQILGQKVEFLVSFYNNEISEKSEIFDDQFSVERPDGSNFTLKIRSTKLEDSAMYFCASTPTPGTGAYEQYFGPGTRLTVT.

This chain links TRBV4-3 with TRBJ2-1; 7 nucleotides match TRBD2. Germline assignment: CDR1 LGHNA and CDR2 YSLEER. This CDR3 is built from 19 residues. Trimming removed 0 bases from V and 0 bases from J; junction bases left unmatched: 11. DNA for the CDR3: TGCGCCAGCAGCCAAGAAATGCTCGGCGGGAGCGGCTCCTACAATGAGCAGTTCTTC. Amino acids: CASSQEMLGGSGSYNEQFF.

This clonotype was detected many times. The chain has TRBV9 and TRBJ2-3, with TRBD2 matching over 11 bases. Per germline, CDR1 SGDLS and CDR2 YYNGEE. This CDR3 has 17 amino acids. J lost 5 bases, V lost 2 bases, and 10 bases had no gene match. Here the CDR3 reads CASSVSGRADGGDTQYF. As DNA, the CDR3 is TGTGCCAGCAGCGTTAGCGGGAGGGCCGATGGAGGAGATACGCAGTATTTT. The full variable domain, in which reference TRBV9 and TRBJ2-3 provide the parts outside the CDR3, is DSGVTQTPKHLITATGQRVTLRCSPRSGDLSVYWYQQSLDQGLQFLIQYYNGEERAKGNILERFSAQQFPDLHSELNLSSLELGDSALYFCASSVSGRADGGDTQYFGPGTRLTVL.

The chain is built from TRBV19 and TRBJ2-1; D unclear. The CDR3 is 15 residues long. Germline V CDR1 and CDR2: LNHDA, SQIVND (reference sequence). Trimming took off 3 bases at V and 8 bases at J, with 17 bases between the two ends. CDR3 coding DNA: TGTGCCAGTAGTATCGCCTTTGATAGCCGGTATGAGCAGTTCTTC. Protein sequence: CASSIAFDSRYEQFF.

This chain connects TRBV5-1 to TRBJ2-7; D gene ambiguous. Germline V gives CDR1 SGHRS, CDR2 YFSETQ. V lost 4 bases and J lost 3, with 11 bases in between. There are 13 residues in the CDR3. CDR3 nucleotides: TGCGCCAGCAGCCCCGTACCCGGCTACGAGCAGTACTTC. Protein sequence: CASSPVPGYEQYF.

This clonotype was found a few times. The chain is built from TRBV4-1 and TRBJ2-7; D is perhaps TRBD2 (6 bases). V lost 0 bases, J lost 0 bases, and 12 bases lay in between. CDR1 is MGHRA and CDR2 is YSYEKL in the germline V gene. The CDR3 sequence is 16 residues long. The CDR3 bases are TGCGCCAGCAGCCAAGATACGGGACTGAGCTCCTACGAGCAGTACTTC. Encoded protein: CASSQDTGLSSYEQYF.

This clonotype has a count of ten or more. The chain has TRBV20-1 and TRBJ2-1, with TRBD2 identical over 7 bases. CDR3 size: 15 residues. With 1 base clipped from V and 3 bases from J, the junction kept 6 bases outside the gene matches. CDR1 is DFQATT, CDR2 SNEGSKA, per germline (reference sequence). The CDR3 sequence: CSARGTREYYNEQFF. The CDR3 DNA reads TGCAGTGCTAGAGGTACGCGGGAGTACTACAATGAGCAGTTCTTC.

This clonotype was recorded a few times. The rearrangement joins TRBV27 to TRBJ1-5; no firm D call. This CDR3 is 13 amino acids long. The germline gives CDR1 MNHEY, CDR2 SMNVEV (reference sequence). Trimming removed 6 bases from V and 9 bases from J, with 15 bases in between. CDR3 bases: TGTGCCAGCAGCTTCCGGGAAAATACGCCCCAGCATTTT. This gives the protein CASSFRENTPQHF.

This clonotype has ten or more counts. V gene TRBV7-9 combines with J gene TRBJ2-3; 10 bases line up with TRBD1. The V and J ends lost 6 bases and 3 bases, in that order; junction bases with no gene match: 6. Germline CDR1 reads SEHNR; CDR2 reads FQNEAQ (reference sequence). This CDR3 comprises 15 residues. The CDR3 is CASRPPGQGTDTQYF. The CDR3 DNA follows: TGTGCCAGCAGACCACCGGGACAGGGGACAGATACGCAGTATTTT. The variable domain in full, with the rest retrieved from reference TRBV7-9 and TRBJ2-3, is DTGVSQNPRHKITKRGQNVTFRCDPISEHNRLYWYRQTLGQGPEFLTYFQNEAQLEKSRLLSDRFSAERPKGSFSTLEIQRTEQGDSAMYLCASRPPGQGTDTQYFGPGTRLTVL.

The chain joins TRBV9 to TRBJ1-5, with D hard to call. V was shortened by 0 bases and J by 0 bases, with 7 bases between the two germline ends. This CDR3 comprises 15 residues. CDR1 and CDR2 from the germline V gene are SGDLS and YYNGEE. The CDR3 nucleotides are TGTGCCAGCAGCGTAGTACGGGCTAGCAATCAGCCCCAGCATTTT. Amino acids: CASSVVRASNQPQHF.

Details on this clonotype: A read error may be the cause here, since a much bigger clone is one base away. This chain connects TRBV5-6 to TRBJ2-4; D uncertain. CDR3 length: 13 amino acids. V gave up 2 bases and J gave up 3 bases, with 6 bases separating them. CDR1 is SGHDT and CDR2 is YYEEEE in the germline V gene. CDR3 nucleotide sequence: TGTGCCAGCAGCTTTGAAGGCAAAAACATTCAGTACTTC. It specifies CASSFEGKNIQYF.

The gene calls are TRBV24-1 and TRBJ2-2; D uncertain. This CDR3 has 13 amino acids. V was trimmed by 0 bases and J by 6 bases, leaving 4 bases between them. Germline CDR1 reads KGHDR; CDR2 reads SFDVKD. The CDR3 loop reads CATSDLIPGELFF. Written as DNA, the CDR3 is TGTGCCACCAGTGATTTGATACCCGGGGAGCTGTTTTTT.

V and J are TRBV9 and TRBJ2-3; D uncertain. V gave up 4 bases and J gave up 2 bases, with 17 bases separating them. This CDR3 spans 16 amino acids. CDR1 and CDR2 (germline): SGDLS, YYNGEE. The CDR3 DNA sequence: TGTGCCAGCAGCCCCCGTAGTGTGGCGTTCACAGATACGCAGTATTTT. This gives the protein CASSPRSVAFTDTQYF.

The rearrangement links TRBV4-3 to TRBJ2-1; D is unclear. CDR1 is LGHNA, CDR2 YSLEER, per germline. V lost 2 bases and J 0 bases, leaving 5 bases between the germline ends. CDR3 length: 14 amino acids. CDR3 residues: CASSQKSSYNEQFF. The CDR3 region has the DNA TGCGCCAGCAGCCAAAAAAGCTCCTACAATGAGCAGTTCTTC.

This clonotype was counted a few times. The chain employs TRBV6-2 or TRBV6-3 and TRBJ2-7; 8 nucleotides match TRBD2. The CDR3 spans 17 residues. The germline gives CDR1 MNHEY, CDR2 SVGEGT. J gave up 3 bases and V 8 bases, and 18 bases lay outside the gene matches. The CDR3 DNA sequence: TGTGCCAGCTCGTGGGTCCTGGCGGGAGGATTACACTACGAGCAGTACTTC. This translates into CASSWVLAGGLHYEQYF.

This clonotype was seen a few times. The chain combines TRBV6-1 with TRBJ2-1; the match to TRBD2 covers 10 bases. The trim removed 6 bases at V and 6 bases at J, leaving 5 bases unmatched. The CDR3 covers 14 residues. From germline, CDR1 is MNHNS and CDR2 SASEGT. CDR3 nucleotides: TGTGCCAGCAGCGCACTAGCGGGGCTCAATGAGCAGTTCTTC. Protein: CASSALAGLNEQFF.

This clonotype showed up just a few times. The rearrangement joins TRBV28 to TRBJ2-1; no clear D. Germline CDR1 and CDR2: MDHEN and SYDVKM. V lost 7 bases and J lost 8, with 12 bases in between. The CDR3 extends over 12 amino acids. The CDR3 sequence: CASTSLRDEQFF. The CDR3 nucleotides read TGTGCCAGCACTTCCCTTAGGGATGAGCAGTTCTTC. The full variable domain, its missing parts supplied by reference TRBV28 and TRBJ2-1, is DVKVTQSSRYLVKRTGEKVFLECVQDMDHENMFWYRQDPGLGLRLIYFSYDVKMKEKGDIPEGYSVSREKKERFSLILESASTNQTSMYLCASTSLRDEQFFGPGTRLTVL.

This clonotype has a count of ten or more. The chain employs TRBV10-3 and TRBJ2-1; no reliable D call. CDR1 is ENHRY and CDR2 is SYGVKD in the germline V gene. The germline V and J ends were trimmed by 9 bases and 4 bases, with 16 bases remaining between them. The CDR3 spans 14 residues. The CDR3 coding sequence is TGTGCCATACTGGACGTGAATGGGTACAATGAGCAGTTCTTC. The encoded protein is CAILDVNGYNEQFF.

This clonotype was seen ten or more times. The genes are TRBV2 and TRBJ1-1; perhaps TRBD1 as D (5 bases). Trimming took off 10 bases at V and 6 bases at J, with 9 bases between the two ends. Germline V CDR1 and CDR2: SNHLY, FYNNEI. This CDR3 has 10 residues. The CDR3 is CATRGAEAFF. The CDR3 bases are TGTGCCACTCGGGGGGCTGAAGCTTTCTTT.

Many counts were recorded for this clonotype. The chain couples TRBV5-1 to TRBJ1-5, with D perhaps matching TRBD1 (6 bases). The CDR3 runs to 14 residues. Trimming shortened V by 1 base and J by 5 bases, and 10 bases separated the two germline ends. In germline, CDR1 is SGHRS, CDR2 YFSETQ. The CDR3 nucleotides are TGCGCCAGCAGCTTGATACCAGGGGATCAGCCCCAGCATTTT. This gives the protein CASSLIPGDQPQHF.

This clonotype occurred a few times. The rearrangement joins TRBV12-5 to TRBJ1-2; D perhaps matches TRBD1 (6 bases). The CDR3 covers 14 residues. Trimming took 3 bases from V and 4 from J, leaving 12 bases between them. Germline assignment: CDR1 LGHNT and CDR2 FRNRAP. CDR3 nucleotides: TGTGCTAGTGGTTTCGGGGACACCTTCTATGGCTACACCTTC. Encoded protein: CASGFGDTFYGYTF.